These 13 T cell receptor beta chains were all obtained from the same sample, sequenced in a study of regulatory T cells in long-lasting Graves disease. CDR3 regions were amplified by Arm-PCR using iRepertoire HTBI primers to build TCR beta libraries. MiXCR was run by TCRdb on the multiplex PCR reads, yielding one entry per CDR3 protein. The table lists about 560,000 distinct CDR3 sequences, roughly a sixth of them singletons, with approximately 12% in the top ten. The sample's time point: newly diagnosed GD, antithyroid drugs for less than 3 months. RNA from PBMCs was the source of the TCR library. These records were also assigned to another study, of T cells in Graves' hyperthyroidism and ophthalmopathy.

This sample comprised peripheral blood mononuclear cells (PBMCs), obtained at new diagnosis, from a patient treated with antithyroid drugs. All receptors derive from a man aged 18 to 29 with Graves disease.

The V call is TRBV18, the J call TRBJ2-5; TRBD1 matches 7 bases. V lost 6 bases to trimming and J lost 3 bases; unmatched junction nucleotides: 7. CDR3 size: 14 residues. Germline V gene lookup returns CDR1 KGHSH and CDR2 LQKENI. The DNA for the CDR3 is TGTGCCAGCTCCGCTCTCGGGACAGAAGAGACCCAGTACTTC. It encodes CASSALGTEETQYF.

At least ten counts were recorded for this clonotype. J is TRBJ2-7 and V is TRBV6-2 or TRBV6-3; 8 positions agree with TRBD2. The CDR3 contains 18 residues. Per the germline V gene, CDR1 is MNHEY and CDR2 is SVGEGT. Unmatched junction bases numbered 14, after V lost 4 bases and J lost 0 bases. The CDR3 DNA sequence: TGTGCCAGCAGTTTCGCAACCTATAGCGGGAAGAGCTCCTACGAGCAGTACTTC. Protein product: CASSFATYSGKSSYEQYF.

The chain recombines TRBV4-1 with TRBJ1-1; D is unclear. Per the germline V gene, CDR1 is MGHRA and CDR2 is YSYEKL. V was trimmed by 3 bases and J by 0 bases, leaving 14 bases between them. This CDR3 spans 16 amino acids. The CDR3: CASSQNIETLNTEAFF. CDR3 nucleotide sequence: TGCGCCAGCAGCCAGAACATCGAGACCTTGAACACTGAAGCTTTCTTT.

The chain recombines TRBV2 with TRBJ2-4; 7 nucleotides agree with TRBD2. V trimming: 3 bases; J trimming: 1 base; junction bases outside the gene matches: 15. Germline CDR1 reads SNHLY; CDR2 reads FYNNEI. The CDR3 sequence is 19 residues long. CDR3 coding DNA: TGTGCCAGCAGTGAGAGGTCTAGCGGAGACCTTCCGGCCAAAAACATTCAGTACTTC. This encodes CASSERSSGDLPAKNIQYF.

This clonotype appeared a few times. This rearrangement joins TRBV5-6 to TRBJ2-7; D call uncertain. Germline CDR1 and CDR2: SGHDT and YYEEEE. The CDR3 has 12 amino acids. Trimming left V 5 bases short and J 6 bases short, with 12 bases between. CDR3 in DNA: TGTGCCAGCAGATCGCCGGGCGTCGAGCAGTACTTC. Its protein product is CASRSPGVEQYF.

This clonotype was counted only a few times. The gene calls are TRBV3-1 and TRBJ1-4; D not resolved. Germline CDR1 and CDR2: LGHDT and YNNKEL (reference sequence). The V end was cut by 6 bases, the J end by 0 bases, with 8 bases between. The CDR3 has 14 residues. CDR3 residues: CASSRFATNEKLFF. In DNA, the CDR3 is TGTGCCAGCAGTCGTTTTGCAACTAATGAAAAACTGTTTTTT.

This clonotype was detected only a few times. V gene TRBV19 combines with J gene TRBJ2-1; D uncertain. CDR3 length: 12 amino acids. The V end lost 6 bases, the J end lost 4 bases, and 7 bases lay between the germline ends. Germline CDR1 reads LNHDA; CDR2 reads SQIVND (reference sequence). The CDR3 DNA is TGTGCCAGTAGAGGGTTATACAATGAGCAGTTCTTC. Translation gives CASRGLYNEQFF.

There are a few counts of this clonotype. The CDR3 spells CASSSQGVRQETQYF. The CDR3 nucleotides read TGCGCCAGCAGCTCCCAGGGGGTGCGGCAAGAGACCCAGTACTTC. The chain joins TRBV5-1 to TRBJ2-5; 7 nucleotides align to TRBD1. J was trimmed by 2 bases and V by 3 bases; bases with no gene match: 7. Germline CDR1 SGHRS, CDR2 YFSETQ. The CDR3 extends over 15 amino acids. Combining the CDR3 with reference TRBV5-1 and TRBJ2-5 gives the whole variable domain KAGVTQTPRYLIKTRGQQVTLSCSPISGHRSVSWYQQTPGQGLQFLFEYFSETQRNKGNFPGRFSGRQFSNSRSEMNVSTLELGDSALYLCASSSQGVRQETQYFGPGTRLLVL.

This clonotype showed up just a few times. The J gene is TRBJ2-6, the V gene TRBV6-2 or TRBV6-3; D might be TRBD2 (5 bases). Trimming cost V 4 bases and J 4 bases, with 17 bases left between them. From germline, CDR1 is MNHEY and CDR2 SVGEGT. The CDR3 contains 17 residues. The DNA for the CDR3 is TGTGCCAGCAGTTCTCATAGGGCGGGTGGAGGGGCCAACGTCCTGACTTTC. Residues: CASSSHRAGGGANVLTF.

There are many counts of this clonotype. The chain employs TRBV6-9 and TRBJ1-4, with 9 bases lining up with TRBD1. The CDR3 is 16 amino acids. Germline CDR1 reads MNHGY; CDR2 reads SVAAGI. J lost 7 bases, V lost 4 bases, and 10 bases had no gene match. The CDR3 spells CASSLTGGRVREKLFF. The CDR3 DNA sequence: TGTGCCAGCAGTTTGACAGGGGGAAGGGTGCGTGAAAAACTGTTTTTT.

This clonotype occurred many times. The rearrangement links TRBV11-2 to TRBJ2-5, with D tentatively TRBD2 (5 bases). Trimming took off 5 bases at V and 3 bases at J, with 10 bases between the two ends. Germline CDR1 is SGHAT and CDR2 is FQNNGV. This CDR3 contains 13 residues. The CDR3 DNA reads as TGTGCCAGCAGCCCTAGCCCAGAAGAGACCCAGTACTTC. Its protein product is CASSPSPEETQYF.

Details on this clonotype: A read error is possible here, since a much larger clone lies one base away. The CDR3 end shows no conserved phenylalanine or tryptophan, and so a read error is likely. V and J are TRBV20-1 and TRBJ2-1; 8 bases are a match to TRBD1. In germline, CDR1 is DFQATT, CDR2 SNEGSKA (reference sequence). This CDR3 has 16 residues. V dropped 0 bases and J dropped 0; count of bases not matched to a gene: 4. The CDR3 nucleotides read TGCAGTGCTAGAGAAGAAGGGACAGGCTCCTACAATGAGCAGTTCTCC. Its protein is CSAREEGTGSYNEQFS.

In its sample, this clonotype was seen many times. The chain links TRBV2 to TRBJ1-5; 8 nucleotides line up with TRBD1. This CDR3 region has 15 residues. V trimming: 6 bases; J trimming: 6 bases; junction bases outside the gene matches: 10. Germline lookup yields CDR1 SNHLY and CDR2 FYNNEI. The CDR3 protein is CASSDDRGGIQPQHF. Here the CDR3 DNA reads TGTGCCAGCAGCGACGACAGGGGAGGTATTCAGCCCCAGCATTTT.